This TCR beta chain was sequenced in a study of OX40 agonist ivuxolimab in advanced cancers. Overall study context: Patients received the agonistic anti-OX40 (CD134) antibody ivuxolimab. It was permissible to have had prior anti-PD-1, anti-PD-L1 or anti-CTLA-4 therapy, and around 40% had some. Study-level points and caveats: On average, a greater number of expanded clones characterised CD8+ T cells relative to CD4+. Dose levels from 0.1 to 3.0 mg/kg saw CD4+ and CD8+ blood T cells expand clonally by week 6.

Measured with immunoSEQ multiplex PCR; TCRdb has only the in-frame clones, and not every one. Among tens of thousands of clones listed, just over 90% were seen once. There are 14 residues in the CDR3. Germline trimming cut 5 bases from V and 5 bases from J; bases unmatched to any gene: 3. Germline CDR1 SGHRS, CDR2 YFSETQ. Regarding this clone: The target antigen is unknown.

The TCR comes from an adult with an advanced solid tumor such as melanoma, head and neck, liver or kidney cancer. V usage is TRBV5-1 and J usage is TRBJ2-7, with 14 positions matching TRBD2. The sequencing used CD4+ or CD8+ T cells sorted from blood, collected in a trial of the OX40 agonist ivuxolimab. The CDR3 loop is CASRGLAGVDEQYF. Here the CDR3 DNA reads TGCGCCAGCAGGGGACTAGCGGGAGTCGACGAGCAGTACTTC.